This T cell receptor beta chain is from a study of CD8 T cells in Susac syndrome. With random hexamers, reverse transcription was performed on about 0.45 to 1 ug of RNA. TCRdb re-called the immunoSEQ multiplex PCR reads through MiXCR, storing one row per CDR3 protein. The sample holds roughly 180,000 distinct CDR3 sequences, 85% to 95% seen once. CDR1 and CDR2 (germline): LGHNA, YNFKEQ. CDR3 length: 16 residues. V lost 0 bases, J lost 3 bases, and 12 bases lay in between. The source material was CD4+ T cells from PBMCs. This TCR was recovered from a human donor with Susac syndrome. The chain couples TRBV4-2 to TRBJ1-5, with a possible D match to TRBD1 (6 bases). This CDR3 is CASSQEGRGFNQPQHF. The CDR3 bases are TGTGCCAGCAGCCAAGAGGGCAGGGGTTTCAATCAGCCCCAGCATTTT.